This TCR beta chain was sequenced for a study of T cells after yellow fever vaccination (dated by TCRdb to about 2019). General notes on the study: The SMART-Seq v4 Ultra Low Input RNA kit was used to prepare libraries from fractions with low cell numbers. To follow T-cell clones before and after primary and booster YFV17D yellow fever vaccination, bulk TCR alpha and beta repertoires were sequenced over time. The cohort comprised two healthy male donors, one aged 18 to 30 and one aged 30 to 40 years. Blood samples were taken at several timepoints before and after primary and secondary immunization, and bulk PBMC replicates and cell subsets were isolated.

TCRdb names Illumina NovaSeq 6000 as the instrument used. TCR cDNA was synthesized by 5'RACE template switching, which introduced a universal primer site and unique molecular identifiers. Priming of cDNA synthesis was performed from both the TCR alpha and TCR beta constant segments. Two PCR steps were used to amplify libraries, with sample barcodes and sequencing adapters being added in the second step. Sequencing of libraries was performed on Illumina HiSeq 2500 (2x100 bp) or NovaSeq (2x150 bp). In the source study's methods: MIGEC was used to demultiplex reads and collapse the reads into UMI consensus sequences, and MiXCR was used for V(D)J alignment. Using edgeR on replicate PBMC samples, clonotypes were called vaccine-responding if FDR was below 0.01 and the log2 fold change was above 5 up to day 15. Each bulk clonotype was labeled CD4 or CD8 based on which sequenced repertoire, CD4 or CD8, contained the clonotype at higher abundance. TCRdb's own reprocessing of the public reads used fastp at Q25 and MiXCR and kept productive beta chains. Rows matching on CDR3 protein sequence are summarized as one entry with the most common DNA and genes. What appears here as the V and J calls and clone size reflects TCRdb's work, not the paper's. Counted in this sample were hundreds of thousands of distinct CDR3 sequences; under 15% of them appeared once. The ten largest clones add up to approximately 3.3% of the sample.

The germline V and J ends show losses of 3 bases and 5 bases respectively, and no gene match explains 7 bases of the junction. Taken from cysteine to phenylalanine, the CDR3 has 17 residues. The read is trimmed to its CDR3 DNA, 51 bases read in frame from base 1. CDR1 and CDR2 are read off the germline V gene as LGHNA and YNFKEQ. The full study reports these points: The secondary T-cell response was found to be weaker but faster than the primary response, with a peak reached on day 5 rather than on day 15. Computational filtering was needed because FACS-sorted repertoires could contain abundant contaminating clonotypes from the bulk population. Because the study included only two donors, the extent to which the findings can be generalized is limited. After the booster, most of the clones that had expanded following primary vaccination were detected again (roughly 96% of CD4 and around 87% of CD8), which suggests that memory was broadly maintained. A small fraction of clonotypes appeared in both the CD4 and CD8 compartments, likely as a result of convergent recombination.

The sample's treatment or condition label, decoded: live attenuated yellow fever vaccine strain. PBMCs were isolated from peripheral blood using a standard Ficoll-Paque protocol. Dynabeads CD4 and CD8 positive selection kits were used to isolate the CD4 and CD8 T-cell fractions. TriZol was used to extract RNA from bulk PBMCs, CD4 and CD8 fractions, and dextramer-positive and dextramer-negative fractions. Remarks on this clonotype: What this receptor recognizes is not known. No clone much larger than this one lies a single base away; base qualities are absent.

The origin of this receptor is a man younger than 30 who received the YFV17D yellow fever vaccine. The material sequenced was CD4+ T cells sorted from PBMCs, taken 15 days after the yellow fever booster vaccination. The chain couples TRBV4-2 to TRBJ2-3; TRBD2 lines up with 14 middle nucleotides. The CDR3 here reads CASSQLPGLAGVDTQYF. The nucleotides read TGTGCCAGCAGCCAGTTACCGGGACTAGCGGGGGTAGATACGCAGTATTTT.